This passage covers 27 T cell receptor beta chains from one sample sequenced in a study of T cell responses to AZD1222 COVID-19 vaccine. Using immunoSEQ multiplex PCR, the repertoire was profiled, and TCRdb retains in-frame clones only, with some absent. The sample lists tens of thousands of clones; roughly 90% were seen once. The sequenced sample was peripheral blood, obtained 28 days after the second AZD1222 dose. The source of these receptors is an adult who received the AZD1222 COVID-19 vaccine.

In this sample, this clone turned up once. V is TRBV6-5 and J is TRBJ1-2; TRBD1 aligns across 9 bases. The germline V gene has CDR1 MNHEY and CDR2 SVGAGI. V lost 11 bases to trimming and J lost 0 bases; unmatched junction nucleotides: 4. The CDR3 covers 13 residues. The CDR3 sequence: CAARQGANYGYTF. The DNA of the CDR3 is TGTGCCGCCCGACAGGGGGCTAACTATGGCTACACCTTC.

The chain uses TRBV19 and TRBJ2-5, with D maybe TRBD1 (5 bases). The V and J ends lost 5 bases and 2 bases respectively, with 12 bases between them. CDR1 and CDR2 (germline): LNHDA, SQIVND (reference sequence). CDR3 length: 14 residues. CDR3 region: CASSPRQTQETQYF. CDR3 bases: TGTGCCAGTAGTCCGCGACAGACACAAGAGACCCAGTACTTC. The full variable domain, with the rest looked up from reference TRBV19 and TRBJ2-5, is DGGITQSPKYLFRKEGQNVTLSCEQNLNHDAMYWYRQDPGQGLRLIYYSQIVNDFQKGDIAEGYSVSREKKESFPLTVTSAQKNPTAFYLCASSPRQTQETQYFGPGTRLLVL.

CDR3 coding DNA: TGTGCCAGCAGTCTCCAGCTGGGGCGGAACACTGAAGCTTTCTTT. This sequence encodes CASSLQLGRNTEAFF. The rearrangement joins TRBV27 to TRBJ1-1, with a weak D call TRBD1 (5 bases). V was clipped by 5 bases and J by 1 base, with 14 bases between them. This CDR3 has 15 residues. The germline CDR1 and CDR2 sequences are MNHEY and SMNVEV (reference sequence).

This rearrangement joins TRBV27 to TRBJ1-1; D is perhaps TRBD1 (5 bases). The CDR3 extends over 12 amino acids. Trimming cost V 3 bases and J 6 bases, with 8 bases left between them. The V gene's germline CDR1 is MNHEY and CDR2 SMNVEV (reference sequence). CDR3 DNA: TGTGCCAGCAGTTTCCCGGGGGCTGAAGCTTTCTTT. Translation gives CASSFPGAEAFF.

This chain connects TRBV9 to TRBJ2-7; 7 bases fit TRBD2. This CDR3 has 16 amino acids. Germline CDR1 reads SGDLS; CDR2 reads YYNGEE. Trimming removed 0 bases from V and 3 bases from J; junction bases left unmatched: 9. This chain's CDR3 is CASSVGEWEGLYEQYF. DNA for the CDR3: TGTGCCAGCAGCGTAGGGGAGTGGGAGGGCCTCTACGAGCAGTACTTC.

The gene calls are TRBV5-1 and TRBJ2-7; 7 bases map to TRBD2. The CDR3 sequence is 14 residues long. V gave up 5 bases and J gave up 2 bases; unmatched junction bases: 7. The germline V gene encodes CDR1 SGHRS and CDR2 YFSETQ. The CDR3 DNA is TGCGCCAGCAGGGGGCTAGCGGATACCTACGAGCAGTACTTC. Encoded protein: CASRGLADTYEQYF.

The chain is built from TRBV28 and TRBJ2-7; no firm D call. V was pared by 1 base and J by 6 bases, with 4 bases between. The CDR3 is 11 residues long. CDR1 and CDR2 from the germline V gene are MDHEN and SYDVKM. The CDR3 DNA reads TGTGCCAGCAGTTTATTTGGCGAGCAGTACTTC. Protein sequence: CASSLFGEQYF.

On this clone itself: Different DNA sequences within this sample yield the same CDR3. The chain combines TRBV9 with TRBJ1-2; TRBD1 might be the D (5 bases). Trimming stripped 0 bases from V and 3 bases from J, with 12 bases between. Germline V gene data show CDR1 as SGDLS and CDR2 as YYNGEE. CDR3 length equals 15 residues. CDR3 amino acids: CASSVEGSGDYGYTF. The CDR3 DNA reads TGTGCCAGCAGCGTAGAAGGCTCGGGGGACTATGGCTACACCTTC.

The rearrangement uses TRBV7-8 and TRBJ2-5; D is perhaps TRBD2 (5 bases). V shed 4 bases and J shed 5 bases, with 8 bases lying between them. CDR1 and CDR2 (germline): SGHVS, FQNEAQ. The CDR3 is 12 residues long. The CDR3 DNA sequence: TGTGCCAGCAGCTGGAGGTGGGAGACCCAGTACTTC. Encoded protein: CASSWRWETQYF.

This clone was seen once. The V call is TRBV11-3, the J call TRBJ1-2; D is possibly TRBD1 (5 bases). Trimming pared 5 bases from V and 7 bases from J, leaving 17 bases between. Looked up from germline, CDR1 is SGHNT and CDR2 is YENEEA. The length of the CDR3 is 14 residues. The CDR3 nucleotides read TGTGCCAGCAGCCCTGATGGAGGGGCAGCTGGCTACACCTTC. Amino acid sequence: CASSPDGGAAGYTF.

The V and J genes are TRBV5-6 and TRBJ1-2, with TRBD1 matching 8 bases. J gave up 8 bases and V 2 bases, and 8 bases lay outside the gene matches. The germline CDR1 and CDR2 sequences are SGHDT and YYEEEE. This CDR3 region has 14 residues. The CDR3 protein is CASSLVDRGGGYTF. Written as DNA, the CDR3 is TGTGCCAGCAGCTTAGTAGACAGGGGCGGGGGCTACACCTTC. The variable domain in full, completed from reference TRBV5-6 and TRBJ1-2, reads DAGVTQSPTHLIKTRGQQVTLRCSPKSGHDTVSWYQQALGQGPQFIFQYYEEEERQRGNFPDRFSGHQFPNYSSELNVNALLLGDSALYLCASSLVDRGGGYTFGSGTRLTVV.

This clone was picked up a small number of times. V is TRBV21-1 and J is TRBJ1-1. TRBV21-1 is a pseudogene. The CDR3 is made up of 14 amino acids. CDR3 nucleotides: TGTGCCAGCAGCAAGAACCGCCAGAACACTGAAGCTTTCTTT. Amino acids: CASSKNRQNTEAFF.

In nucleotides, the CDR3 is TGTGCCAGTAGTATACCGGGACGGTATACTGGAAACACCATATATTTT. This codes for CASSIPGRYTGNTIYF. The chain recombines TRBV19 with TRBJ1-3; D is possibly TRBD1 (5 bases). This CDR3 comprises 16 residues. Deletions cut 2 bases from V and 2 bases from J, with 13 bases between. Germline CDR1 is LNHDA and CDR2 is SQIVND (reference sequence).

The chain recombines TRBV5-1 with TRBJ2-7, with a tentative D call TRBD1 (5 bases). There are 14 residues in the CDR3. CDR1 is SGHRS, CDR2 YFSETQ, per germline. V dropped 0 bases and J dropped 4 bases, with 11 bases sitting between them. The CDR3 loop reads CASSLEAGSYEQYF. The CDR3 DNA follows: TGCGCCAGCAGCTTGGAGGCAGGGTCGTACGAGCAGTACTTC.

This clone is a singleton in its sample. The gene calls are TRBV19 and TRBJ1-2; TRBD1 agrees at 7 bases. The germline gives CDR1 LNHDA, CDR2 SQIVND (reference sequence). The junction had 8 bases not matched to a gene; V was cut back by 2 bases and J by 5 bases. This CDR3 has 15 residues. CDR3 in DNA: TGTGCCAGTAGTATACAGGGGGTAGGAAATTATGGCTACACCTTC. Protein product: CASSIQGVGNYGYTF.

V is TRBV6-5 and J is TRBJ1-5; D uncertain. V lost 4 bases, J lost 5 bases, and 9 bases lay in between. The CDR3 covers 13 residues. Germline CDR1 reads MNHEY; CDR2 reads SVGAGI. CDR3 coding DNA: TGTGCCAGCAGTTCCGGGAGCCATCAGCCCCAGCATTTT. It is translated as CASSSGSHQPQHF.

The genes are TRBV19 and TRBJ1-1; 8 bases align to TRBD1. Trimming cost V 5 bases and J 5 bases; bases outside gene matches: 7. Germline CDR1 and CDR2: LNHDA and SQIVND (reference sequence). This CDR3 contains 14 residues. The CDR3 coding sequence is TGTGCCAGTAGTCCCCTGACAGGGGAGACTGAAGCTTTCTTT. Translating gives CASSPLTGETEAFF.

This chain uses TRBV6-2 or TRBV6-3 with TRBJ2-1; 13 positions agree with TRBD2. The germline V gene encodes CDR1 MNHEY and CDR2 SVGEGT. CDR3 length: 18 amino acids. After removal of 2 bases from V and 3 bases from J, the junction contained 7 bases not matched to a gene. The CDR3 here is CASSYDRTSGGFYNEQFF. In DNA form, the CDR3 reads TGTGCCAGCAGTTACGATAGGACTAGCGGGGGCTTCTACAATGAGCAGTTCTTC.

The chain combines TRBV19 with TRBJ1-2; 9 bases fit TRBD1. This CDR3 comprises 12 residues. V shed 6 bases and J 10 bases; nucleotides not matched to a gene: 6. CDR1 LNHDA and CDR2 SQIVND come from the germline V gene (reference sequence). The CDR3: CASRTGTGIYTF. CDR3 DNA: TGTGCCAGTAGGACCGGGACAGGGATCTACACCTTC.

V and J are TRBV5-1 and TRBJ1-2; D is unresolved. V was pared by 2 bases and J by 5 bases, with 10 bases between. Germline-derived CDR1 and CDR2 are SGHRS and YFSETQ. This CDR3 spans 13 amino acids. The CDR3: CASSLTNGYGYTF. The CDR3 DNA is TGCGCCAGCAGCTTAACGAATGGGTATGGCTACACCTTC.

This chain links TRBV29-1 with TRBJ2-1; 10 bases map to TRBD2. The junction had 12 bases not matched to a gene; V was cut back by 7 bases and J by 3 bases. Germline assignment: CDR1 SQVTM and CDR2 ANQGSEA. This CDR3 has 16 amino acids. The CDR3 DNA reads TGCAGCGCCATATTACTAGCGGGGAGACTCTACAATGAGCAGTTCTTC. Translation: CSAILLAGRLYNEQFF.

This chain connects TRBV12-3 or TRBV12-4 to TRBJ1-1; tentatively, D is TRBD1 (5 bases). With 9 bases removed from V and 5 bases from J, the gap between germline ends came to 13 bases. This CDR3 is built from 12 residues. The CDR3 reads CASGTRGTEAFF. The CDR3 coding sequence is TGTGCCAGTGGGACTCGAGGGACTGAAGCTTTCTTT.

This rearrangement joins TRBV12-3 or TRBV12-4 to TRBJ2-3, with TRBD1 matching 8 bases. V lost 5 bases, J lost 7 bases, and 5 bases stayed unmatched. This CDR3 is 13 amino acids long. Here the CDR3 DNA reads TGTGCCAGCAGTCCGCAGGGGGCAAATACGCAGTATTTT. As protein: CASSPQGANTQYF.

This clone has only one observation. CDR3 DNA: TGTGCCAGCAGCTCAAGCGGGTGGAACGAGCAGTACTTC. As protein: CASSSSGWNEQYF. The chain is built from TRBV7-2 and TRBJ2-7, with D tentatively TRBD2 (6 bases). Germline-derived CDR1 and CDR2 are SGHTA and FQGNSA. With 4 bases removed from V and 5 bases from J, the gap between germline ends came to 12 bases. CDR3 length: 13 residues.

This chain joins TRBV15 and TRBJ1-6, with TRBD1 matching 7 bases. Germline V lookup: CDR1 LNHNV, CDR2 YYDKDF (reference sequence). After removal of 0 bases from V and 9 bases from J, the junction contained 5 bases not matched to a gene. The CDR3 is made up of 15 amino acids. In DNA form, the CDR3 reads TGTGCCACCAGCAGAGAGGTTGACAGGGCTTCACCCCTCCACTTT. Protein: CATSREVDRASPLHF.

The CDR3 loop is CASRGQSTDFYGYTF. In DNA form, the CDR3 reads TGTGCCAGCAGGGGACAGAGTACCGACTTCTATGGCTACACCTTC. The rearrangement links TRBV28 to TRBJ1-2, with TRBD1 matching over 7 bases. CDR1 and CDR2 (germline): MDHEN, SYDVKM. CDR3 length equals 15 residues. V lost 6 bases to trimming and J lost 4 bases; unmatched junction nucleotides: 11.

The rearrangement links TRBV9 to TRBJ1-6; a possible D gene is TRBD1 (6 bases). The CDR3 covers 15 residues. V was pared by 3 bases and J by 6 bases, with 13 bases between. Germline CDR1 and CDR2: SGDLS and YYNGEE. This chain's CDR3 is CASSATDSRNSPLHF. For the CDR3, the DNA is TGTGCCAGCAGCGCAACGGACAGCCGTAATTCACCCCTCCACTTT.